This T cell receptor (beta chain) was retrieved from a study of cytomegalovirus exposure and HLA in healthy donors (dated by TCRdb to about 2017). Looking at the study overall: The roughly 670 repertoires of the first cohort and the 120 or so validation repertoires were produced on the same platform, according to a later analysis. A separate validation cohort of 100 to 150 different subjects was used in addition to the roughly 670-subject first cohort. The study aimed to test whether cataloging public T cell receptors could reveal signatures of past pathogen exposure. High-throughput TCR immunosequencing, statistical association of individual TCRs with disease status, and machine learning were combined to predict cytomegalovirus infection status.

Cut back by 3 bases and 9 bases, the V and J ends lie 14 bases apart. CDR1 and CDR2 (MNHEY, SMNVEV) derive from the germline V gene (reference sequence). Reading from cysteine to phenylalanine, the CDR3 counts 13 amino acids. Only the CDR3 region is kept as DNA, spanning 39 bases read in frame from base 1. The paper's findings and limits, for the study overall: According to the authors, the approach could potentially be generalized to other disease states and immunological phenotypes. Cytomegalovirus status was reported to be diagnosed by the classifier with high specificity and sensitivity in both the original and validation cohorts. Of the cluster scores, 90% to 95% were above 0 in a later analysis, which found that TCRs clustered in the first cohort also tended to co-occur in the 130 or so validation repertoires. A later analysis lacked HLA typing for the validation cohort, so it scored co-occurrence in that cohort across all 110 or so repertoires. In vitro tests confirmed that a few of the cytomegalovirus-associated TCR beta chains recognize cytomegalovirus antigens. Most TCR sequences were seen in very few donors, while some public TCRs were found in many individuals. In the study, some 180 TCR beta chains were listed as associated with cytomegalovirus.

Donors formed part of the validation cohort, which comprised 120 subjects and was distinct from the first cohort of 690 or so subjects. The library was produced with the immunoSEQ multiplex PCR assay. Under the source paper's analysis protocol: To diagnose cytomegalovirus status from the catalog of TCR beta chain sequences, a statistical classification framework was built. TCRdb's version of the immuneACCESS table is confined to in-frame rearrangements and falls short of the full clone set. An unresolved V gene accounts for under half of the shortfall where checked; the remainder is of unknown origin. V and J calls and clone size are as listed in that table; D and trimming were resolved from the DNA. Here the sample has about 220,000 clones; over 80% occur a single time. The ten largest clones capture 0.85% to 1.2% of the sample. With regard to this clone: Its antigen target is currently unknown. No much larger clone exists at a distance of one base, and base qualities are not known.

The receptor was derived from a woman under 30 in good health and CMV-seronegative. Source material: PBMCs. The chain is assembled from TRBV27 and TRBJ1-1, with no confidently assigned D gene. The CDR3 region reads CASSLEKRGKAFF. DNA sequence: TGTGCCAGCAGTTTGGAAAAGCGAGGTAAAGCTTTCTTT.